A single sample gave rise to the 4 T cell receptor beta chains below, sequenced in a study of T cells in Graves' hyperthyroidism and ophthalmopathy. What was amplified from RNA transcripts were TCR beta CDR3 regions. A set of HTBI primers served as the primers for a first-round RT-PCR of the TCR CDR3. TCRdb passed the multiplex PCR reads through MiXCR, listing each CDR3 protein once. This repertoire shows 600,000 to 900,000 distinct CDR3 sequences, roughly 15% found once; its top ten account for under 10%. The sequencing input was blood. These receptors were obtained from a man aged 18 to 29 with Graves' hyperthyroidism.

This sequence joins TRBV27 and TRBJ2-1; the match to TRBD2 covers 7 bases. This CDR3 spans 18 amino acids. Germline trimming cut 5 bases from V and 1 base from J; bases unmatched to any gene: 14. The germline V gene encodes CDR1 MNHEY and CDR2 SMNVEV (reference sequence). CDR3 loop: CASSLRLAVLGSYNEQFF. The CDR3 DNA reads TGTGCCAGCAGTCTGAGGCTAGCGGTATTGGGATCCTACAATGAGCAGTTCTTC.

This chain connects TRBV2 to TRBJ1-1; 11 bases fit TRBD1. In germline, CDR1 is SNHLY, CDR2 FYNNEI. The length of the CDR3 is 14 residues. The V gene end was trimmed by 8 bases and the J gene end by 8 bases; junction bases not matched to a gene: 10. This CDR3 is CASGRDRGGTEAFF. The CDR3 DNA sequence: TGTGCCAGCGGCAGGGACAGGGGGGGCACCGAAGCTTTCTTT.

This clonotype occurred a few times. This chain joins TRBV28 and TRBJ1-5; unclear D gene. The CDR3 sequence is 13 residues long. The germline V gene has CDR1 MDHEN and CDR2 SYDVKM. The V and J ends lost 7 bases and 9 bases respectively, with 16 bases between them. DNA of the CDR3: TGTGCCAGCACTTTTGACCGGGCCGGGCCCCAGCATTTT. Protein product: CASTFDRAGPQHF.

This clonotype was observed a few times. The genes are TRBV7-2 and TRBJ1-2, with D perhaps TRBD1 (5 bases). The CDR3 is 13 amino acids. Germline CDR1 reads SGHTA; CDR2 reads FQGNSA. Trimming took 5 bases from V and 7 from J, leaving 14 bases between them. The CDR3 nucleotides read TGTGCCAGCAGCGCAGGGAGGGAACGTGGCTACACCTTC. This codes for CASSAGRERGYTF.